The rows below give T cell receptor beta chains drawn from one sample of a study of blood T cell repertoires in COVID-19. The repertoire was sequenced with immunoSEQ multiplex PCR; TCRdb's copy has only in-frame clones and lacks some. Seen here are a few hundred thousand clones, approximately 83% observed once, and the top ten hold 3% to 4%. Material for sequencing was PBMCs or T cells enriched from blood (not recorded which). These receptors were collected from a woman aged 60-70 years who had recovered from COVID-19. Each CDR3 is given with its conserved first and last residue. D genes are given only for firm matches. Clone size is not always given. Where it is, it says once, few, many or a class for expanded clones.

abundance,len,j_gene,v_gene,d_gene,CDR3aa,CDR3nt
-,14,TRBJ2-4,TRBV18,TRBD1,CASSEQGPKNIQYF,TGTGCCAGCTCCGAACAGGGGCCGAAAAACATTCAGTACTTC
-,19,TRBJ1-6,TRBV7-2,TRBD1,CASSLVGQGRSSYNSPLHF,TGTGCCAGCAGCTTAGTGGGACAGGGAAGGAGCTCCTATAATTCACCCCTCCACTTT
-,13,TRBJ1-6,TRBV19,-,CASRGEWASPLHF,TGTGCCTCCCGGGGTGAGTGGGCTTCACCCCTCCACTTT
-,18,TRBJ1-5,TRBV12-5,TRBD1,CASGLVPGTGGKDQPQHF,TGTGCTAGTGGTTTGGTACCGGGAACAGGGGGCAAGGATCAGCCCCAGCATTTT
-,15,TRBJ2-3,TRBV11-3,TRBD1,CASSLSGTGSGPQYF,TGTGCCAGCAGCTTATCGGGGACAGGGAGTGGTCCGCAGTATTTT
-,16,TRBJ2-2,TRBV5-4,-,CASSLNRGVSAGELFF,TGTGCCAGCAGCTTAAATCGGGGTGTAAGCGCCGGGGAGCTGTTTTTT
-,14,TRBJ1-6,TRBV30,TRBD1,CAWSGGQNNSPLHF,TGTGCCTGGAGTGGGGGACAGAACAATTCACCCCTCCACTTT
-,16,TRBJ2-5,TRBV18,-,CASSPAIEGVQETQYF,TGTGCCAGCTCACCCGCGATTGAGGGGGTCCAAGAGACCCAGTACTTC
-,15,TRBJ1-5,TRBV19,-,CASSTEGYSNQPQHF,TGTGCCAGTAGCACAGAGGGATATAGCAATCAGCCCCAGCATTTT
-,15,TRBJ2-1,TRBV24-1,-,CATSDPGEANNEQFF,TGTGCCACCAGTGACCCCGGGGAGGCAAACAATGAGCAGTTCTTC
-,15,TRBJ1-1,TRBV15,TRBD1,CATSVRDRVNTEAFF,TGTGCCACCAGCGTCCGGGACAGGGTGAACACTGAAGCTTTCTTT
-,13,TRBJ1-5,TRBV19,-,CASSMRDGQPQHF,TGTGCCAGTAGTATGAGGGATGGCCAGCCCCAGCATTTT
-,14,TRBJ1-6,TRBV6-5,-,CASRPPGPDSPLHF,TGTGCCAGCAGGCCTCCAGGGCCGGATTCACCCCTCCACTTT
-,16,TRBJ2-5,TRBV7-6,TRBD1,CASSLARTGAQETQYF,TGTGCCAGCAGCTTAGCGAGGACAGGGGCCCAAGAGACCCAGTACTTC
-,13,TRBJ2-7,TRBV29-1,TRBD1,CSVVSQGANEQYF,TGCAGCGTTGTAAGTCAGGGGGCCAACGAGCAGTACTTC
few,15,TRBJ2-5,TRBV3-1/TRBV3-2,TRBD2,CASSPWTSGQETQYF,TGTGCCAGCAGCCCCTGGACTAGCGGACAAGAGACCCAGTACTTC
-,12,TRBJ1-1,TRBV12-5,-,CASGFGVSEAFF,TGTGCTAGTGGTTTCGGGGTGTCAGAAGCTTTCTTT
-,13,TRBJ1-2,TRBV7-8,TRBD1,CASSLQGAGGYTF,TGTGCCAGCAGCTTACAGGGGGCGGGTGGCTACACCTTC
-,12,TRBJ2-4,TRBV11-2,-,CASSLVENIQYF,TGTGCCAGCAGCTTGGTAGAAAACATTCAGTACTTC
-,15,TRBJ2-7,TRBV5-4,TRBD2,CASSSGLALSYEQYF,TGTGCCAGCAGCTCGGGACTAGCCCTCTCCTACGAGCAGTACTTC
-,17,TRBJ2-3,TRBV5-1,TRBD2,CASSLLGAGVGTDTQYF,TGCGCCAGCAGCTTGTTGGGAGCGGGAGTGGGGACAGATACGCAGTATTTT
-,16,TRBJ1-6,TRBV5-1,-,CASSFFDEAKNSPLHF,TGCGCCAGCAGCTTTTTTGACGAGGCAAAGAATTCACCCCTCCACTTT
few,12,TRBJ1-1,TRBV2,-,CASSLAGPEAFF,TGTGCCAGCAGTTTGGCAGGTCCTGAAGCTTTCTTT
-,13,TRBJ1-5,TRBV2,-,CASTTNRDQPQHF,TGTGCCAGCACTACGAACCGGGATCAGCCCCAGCATTTT
-,14,TRBJ2-1,TRBV11-3,TRBD1,CASSKGQGYNEQFF,TGTGCCAGCAGTAAGGGACAGGGCTACAATGAGCAGTTCTTC
-,14,TRBJ1-1,TRBV27,-,CASSLNRVDTEAFF,TGTGCCAGCAGTTTAAACAGGGTTGACACTGAAGCTTTCTTT
-,16,TRBJ2-7,TRBV4-3,TRBD2,CASSQDPLAGSYEQYF,TGCGCCAGCAGCCAAGATCCACTAGCGGGATCCTACGAGCAGTACTTC
-,12,TRBJ1-5,TRBV7-8,-,CASSQPGKGQHF,TGTGCCAGCAGCCAACCCGGGAAGGGCCAGCATTTT